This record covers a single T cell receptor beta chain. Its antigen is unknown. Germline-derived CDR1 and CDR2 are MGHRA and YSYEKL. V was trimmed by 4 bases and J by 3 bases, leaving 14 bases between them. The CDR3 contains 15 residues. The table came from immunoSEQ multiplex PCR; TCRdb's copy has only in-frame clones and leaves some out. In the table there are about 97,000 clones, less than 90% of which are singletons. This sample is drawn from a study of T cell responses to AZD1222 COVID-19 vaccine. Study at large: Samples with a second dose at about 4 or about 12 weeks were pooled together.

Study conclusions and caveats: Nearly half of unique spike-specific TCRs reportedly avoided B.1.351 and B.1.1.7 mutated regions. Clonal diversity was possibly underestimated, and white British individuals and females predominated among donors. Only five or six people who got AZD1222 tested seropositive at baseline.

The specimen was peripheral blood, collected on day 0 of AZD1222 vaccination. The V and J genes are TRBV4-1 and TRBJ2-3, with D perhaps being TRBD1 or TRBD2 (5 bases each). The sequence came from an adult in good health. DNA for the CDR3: TGCGCCAGCAGCCTGTCCGGGACGAGGACAGATACGCAGTATTTT. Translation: CASSLSGTRTDTQYF.